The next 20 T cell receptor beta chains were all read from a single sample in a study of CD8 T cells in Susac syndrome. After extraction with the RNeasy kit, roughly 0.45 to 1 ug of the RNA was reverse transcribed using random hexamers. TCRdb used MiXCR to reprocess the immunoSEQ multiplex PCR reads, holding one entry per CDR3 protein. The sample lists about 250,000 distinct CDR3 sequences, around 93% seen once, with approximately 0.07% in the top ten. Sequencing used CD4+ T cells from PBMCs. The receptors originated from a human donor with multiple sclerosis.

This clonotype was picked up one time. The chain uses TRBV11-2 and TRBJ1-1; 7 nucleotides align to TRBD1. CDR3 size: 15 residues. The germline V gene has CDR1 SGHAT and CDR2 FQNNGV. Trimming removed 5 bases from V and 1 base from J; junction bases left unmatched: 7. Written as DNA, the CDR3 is TGTGCCAGCAGCCCCGAGGACAGGAAGAACACTGAAGCTTTCTTT. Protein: CASSPEDRKNTEAFF.

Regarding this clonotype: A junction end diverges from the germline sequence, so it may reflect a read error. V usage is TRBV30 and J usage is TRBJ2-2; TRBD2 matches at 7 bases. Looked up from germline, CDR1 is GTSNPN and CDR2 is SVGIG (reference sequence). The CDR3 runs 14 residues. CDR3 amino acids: CAWSVGLEGGKLFF. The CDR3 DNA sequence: TGTGCCTGGAGTGTAGGACTAGAGGGCGGGAAGCTGTTTTTT.

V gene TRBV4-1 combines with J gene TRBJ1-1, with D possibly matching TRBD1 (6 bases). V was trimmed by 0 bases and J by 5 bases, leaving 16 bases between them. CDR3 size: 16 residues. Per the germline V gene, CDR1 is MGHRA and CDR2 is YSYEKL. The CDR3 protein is CASSQDPGRRGTEAFF. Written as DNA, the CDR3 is TGCGCCAGCAGCCAAGACCCCGGCCGTAGGGGGACTGAAGCTTTCTTT.

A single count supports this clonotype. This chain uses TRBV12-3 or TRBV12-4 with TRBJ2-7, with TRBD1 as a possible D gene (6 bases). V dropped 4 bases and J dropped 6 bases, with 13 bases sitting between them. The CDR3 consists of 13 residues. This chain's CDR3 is CASSSRTASEQYF. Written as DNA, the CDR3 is TGTGCCAGCAGTTCCCGGACAGCTAGCGAGCAGTACTTC.

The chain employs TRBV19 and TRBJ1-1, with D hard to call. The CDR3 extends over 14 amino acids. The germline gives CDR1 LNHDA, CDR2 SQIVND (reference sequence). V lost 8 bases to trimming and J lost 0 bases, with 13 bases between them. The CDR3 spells CASSADPMNTEAFF. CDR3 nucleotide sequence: TGTGCCAGTTCAGCGGACCCCATGAACACTGAAGCTTTCTTT.

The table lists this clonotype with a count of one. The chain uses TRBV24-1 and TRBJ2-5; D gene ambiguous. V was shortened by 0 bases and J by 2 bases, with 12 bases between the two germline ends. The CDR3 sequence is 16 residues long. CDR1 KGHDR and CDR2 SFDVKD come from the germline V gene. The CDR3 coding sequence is TGTGCCACCAGTGATTTGTCTCCGGAGTTACAAGAGACCCAGTACTTC. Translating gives CATSDLSPELQETQYF.

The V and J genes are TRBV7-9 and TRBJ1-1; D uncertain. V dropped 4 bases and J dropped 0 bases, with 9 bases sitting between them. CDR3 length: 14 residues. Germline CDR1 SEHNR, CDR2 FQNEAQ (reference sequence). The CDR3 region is CASSSPDMNTEAFF. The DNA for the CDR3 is TGTGCCAGCAGCTCCCCCGACATGAACACTGAAGCTTTCTTT.

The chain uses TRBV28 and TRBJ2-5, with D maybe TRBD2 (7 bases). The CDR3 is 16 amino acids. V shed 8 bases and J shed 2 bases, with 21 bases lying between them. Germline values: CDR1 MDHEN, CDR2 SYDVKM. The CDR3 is CASGNTGRVQQETQYF. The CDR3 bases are TGTGCCAGCGGAAATACAGGGAGGGTGCAGCAAGAGACCCAGTACTTC.

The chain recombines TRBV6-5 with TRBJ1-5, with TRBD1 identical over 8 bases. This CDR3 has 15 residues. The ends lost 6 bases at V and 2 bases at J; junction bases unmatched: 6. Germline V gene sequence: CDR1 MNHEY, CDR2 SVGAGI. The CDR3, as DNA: TGTGCCAGCAGGTCGGACAGGGAGGGCAATCAGCCCCAGCATTTT. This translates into CASRSDREGNQPQHF.

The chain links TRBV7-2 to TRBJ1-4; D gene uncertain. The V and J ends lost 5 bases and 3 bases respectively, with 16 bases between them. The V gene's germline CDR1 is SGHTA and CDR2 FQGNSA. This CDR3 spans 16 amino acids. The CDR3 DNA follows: TGTGCCAGCAGCCCCTCTCGAACGACCGCTAATGAAAAACTGTTTTTT. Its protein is CASSPSRTTANEKLFF.

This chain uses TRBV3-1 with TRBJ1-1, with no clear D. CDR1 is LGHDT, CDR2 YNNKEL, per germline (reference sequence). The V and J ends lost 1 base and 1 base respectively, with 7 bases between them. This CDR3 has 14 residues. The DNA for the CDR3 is TGTGCCAGCAGCCAAGGCGGAACGAACACTGAAGCTTTCTTT. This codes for CASSQGGTNTEAFF.

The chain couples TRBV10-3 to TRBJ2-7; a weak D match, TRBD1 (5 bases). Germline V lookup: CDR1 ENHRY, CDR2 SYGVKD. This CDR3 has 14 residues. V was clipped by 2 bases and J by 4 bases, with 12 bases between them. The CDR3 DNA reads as TGTGCCATCAGTGAGGGACCAGGGCTGTACGAGCAGTACTTC. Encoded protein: CAISEGPGLYEQYF.

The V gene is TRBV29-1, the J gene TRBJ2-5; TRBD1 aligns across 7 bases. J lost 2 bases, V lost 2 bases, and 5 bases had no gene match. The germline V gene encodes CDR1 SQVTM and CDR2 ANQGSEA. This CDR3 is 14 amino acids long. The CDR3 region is CSVEKGAGQETQYF. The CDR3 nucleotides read TGCAGCGTTGAAAAGGGGGCAGGGCAAGAGACCCAGTACTTC.

CDR3 in amino acids: CATSRDWAGQQYF. The CDR3 DNA reads as TGTGCCACCAGCAGAGATTGGGCGGGGCAACAGTATTTT. V gene TRBV15 combines with J gene TRBJ2-3; possibly TRBD2 for D (6 bases). The germline V gene has CDR1 LNHNV and CDR2 YYDKDF (reference sequence). V shed 0 bases and J shed 12 bases, with 13 bases lying between them. The CDR3 runs 13 residues.

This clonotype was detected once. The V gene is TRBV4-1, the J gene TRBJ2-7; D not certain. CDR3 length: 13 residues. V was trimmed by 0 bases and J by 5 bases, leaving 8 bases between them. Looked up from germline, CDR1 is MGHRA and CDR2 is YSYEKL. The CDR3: CASSQDPRDEQYF. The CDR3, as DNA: TGCGCCAGCAGCCAAGACCCCCGAGACGAGCAGTACTTC.

CDR3 residues: CSARGAGGPPDTQYF. The CDR3 nucleotides are TGCAGTGCTAGAGGGGCGGGAGGGCCACCAGATACGCAGTATTTT. The V gene is TRBV20-1, the J gene TRBJ2-3, with TRBD2 matching 9 bases. The germline V gene has CDR1 DFQATT and CDR2 SNEGSKA (reference sequence). V lost 1 base, J lost 4 bases, and 6 bases stayed unmatched. There are 15 residues in the CDR3.

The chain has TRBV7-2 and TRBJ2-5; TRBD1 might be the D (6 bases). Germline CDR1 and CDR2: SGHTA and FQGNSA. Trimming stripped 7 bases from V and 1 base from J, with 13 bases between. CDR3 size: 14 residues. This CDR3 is CASTATGPQETQYF. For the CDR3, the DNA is TGTGCCAGCACCGCTACAGGGCCCCAAGAGACCCAGTACTTC.

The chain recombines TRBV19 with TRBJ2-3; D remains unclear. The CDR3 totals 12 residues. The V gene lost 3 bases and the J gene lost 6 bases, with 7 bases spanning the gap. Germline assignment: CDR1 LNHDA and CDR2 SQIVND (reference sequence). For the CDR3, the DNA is TGTGCCAGTAGTATGGTCCCGGATACGCAGTATTTT. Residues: CASSMVPDTQYF. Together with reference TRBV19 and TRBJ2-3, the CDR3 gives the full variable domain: DGGITQSPKYLFRKEGQNVTLSCEQNLNHDAMYWYRQDPGQGLRLIYYSQIVNDFQKGDIAEGYSVSREKKESFPLTVTSAQKNPTAFYLCASSMVPDTQYFGPGTRLTVL.

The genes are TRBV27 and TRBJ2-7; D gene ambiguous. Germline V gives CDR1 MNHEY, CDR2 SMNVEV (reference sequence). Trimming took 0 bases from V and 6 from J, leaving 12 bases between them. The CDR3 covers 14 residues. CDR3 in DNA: TGTGCCAGCAGTTTATCCGGATGGGTTGGCGAGCAGTACTTC. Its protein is CASSLSGWVGEQYF.

The CDR3 region is CASSLAGTGYGYTF. As DNA, the CDR3 is TGTGCCAGCAGTTTAGCCGGGACAGGGTATGGCTACACCTTC. The chain recombines TRBV12-3 or TRBV12-4 with TRBJ1-2; 9 nucleotides align to TRBD1. V lost 0 bases to trimming and J lost 5 bases; unmatched junction nucleotides: 1. The CDR3 runs 14 residues.